The rows below give T cell receptor beta chains drawn from one sample of a study of blood T cell repertoires in COVID-19. Generated by immunoSEQ multiplex PCR, the TCRdb table keeps only in-frame clones and is missing some. The profile covers roughly 250,000 clones, with around 86% appearing a single time and about 3.2% taken by the ten largest. Material: peripheral blood. All receptors come from a woman aged 55-69 years with active or convalescent COVID-19. CDR3s include the opening cysteine and the closing phenylalanine or tryptophan. Fields, in order: V gene, J gene, D gene, clone size, CDR3 protein, CDR3 DNA. The D gene is left open where the match is weak. Rows may omit the clone size; those that give it use once, few, many or a size class.

v_gene: TRBV9
j_gene: TRBJ2-1
d_gene: TRBD2
abundance: .
CDR3aa: CASSVAWRGAGNEQFF
CDR3nt: TGTGCCAGCAGCGTGGCTTGGCGGGGGGCGGGTAATGAGCAGTTCTTC

v_gene: TRBV12-2
j_gene: TRBJ1-5
d_gene: .
abundance: .
CDR3aa: CASRLVLTLGTGAIESLQPQHF
CDR3nt: TGTGCAAGTCGCTTAGTTCTTACCCTAGGGACAGGGGCAATCGAAAGCCTCCAGCCCCAGCATTTT

v_gene: TRBV2
j_gene: TRBJ1-1
d_gene: .
abundance: .
CDR3aa: CASSDGGLGYTEAFF
CDR3nt: TGTGCCAGCAGTGACGGGGGGCTGGGGTACACTGAAGCTTTCTTT

v_gene: TRBV7-2
j_gene: TRBJ1-1
d_gene: .
abundance: .
CDR3aa: CASSLALGRGGTEAFF
CDR3nt: TGTGCCAGCAGCTTAGCCCTGGGGAGGGGCGGAACTGAAGCTTTCTTT

v_gene: TRBV12-5
j_gene: TRBJ2-1
d_gene: .
abundance: .
CDR3aa: CASGDGLGAAYNEQFF
CDR3nt: TGTGCTAGTGGTGACGGTTTGGGGGCGGCCTACAATGAGCAGTTCTTC

v_gene: TRBV4-1
j_gene: TRBJ2-7
d_gene: TRBD2
abundance: .
CDR3aa: CASSHSLDAGGRYAYEQYF
CDR3nt: TGCGCCAGCAGCCATAGTTTGGATGCGGGGGGGCGGTATGCCTACGAGCAGTACTTC

v_gene: TRBV3-1/TRBV3-2
j_gene: TRBJ2-7
d_gene: .
abundance: .
CDR3aa: CASSQATRQAYEQYF
CDR3nt: TGTGCCAGCAGCCAGGCTACCCGACAGGCCTACGAGCAGTACTTC

v_gene: TRBV7-8
j_gene: TRBJ2-3
d_gene: .
abundance: .
CDR3aa: CASSLNSPDTQYF
CDR3nt: TGTGCCAGCAGCTTAAACAGCCCAGATACGCAGTATTTT

v_gene: TRBV25-1
j_gene: TRBJ2-3
d_gene: TRBD2
abundance: .
CDR3aa: CASSGRGGSTDTQYF
CDR3nt: TGTGCCAGCAGTGGGCGGGGGGGTAGCACAGATACGCAGTATTTT

v_gene: TRBV19
j_gene: TRBJ1-1
d_gene: TRBD1
abundance: .
CDR3aa: CASSIGTGVTEAFF
CDR3nt: TGTGCCAGTAGTATAGGTACAGGGGTCACTGAAGCTTTCTTT

v_gene: TRBV27
j_gene: TRBJ2-2
d_gene: .
abundance: .
CDR3aa: CASSSLTGLNTGELFF
CDR3nt: TGTGCCAGCAGTTCACTGACAGGACTGAACACCGGGGAGCTGTTTTTT

v_gene: TRBV2
j_gene: TRBJ2-3
d_gene: TRBD2
abundance: .
CDR3aa: CASNLGLATDTQYF
CDR3nt: TGTGCCAGCAACCTCGGACTAGCCACAGATACGCAGTATTTT

v_gene: TRBV19
j_gene: TRBJ2-3
d_gene: .
abundance: few
CDR3aa: CASSIGGGFTDTQYF
CDR3nt: TGTGCCAGTAGTATAGGAGGGGGTTTCACAGATACGCAGTATTTT

v_gene: TRBV27
j_gene: TRBJ1-6
d_gene: TRBD1
abundance: .
CDR3aa: CASRTLTRTGLDLWGPLHF
CDR3nt: TGTGCCAGCAGAACCTTAACTAGGACAGGCCTTGACCTTTGGGGGCCCCTCCACTTT

v_gene: TRBV7-9
j_gene: TRBJ2-3
d_gene: .
abundance: .
CDR3aa: CASSLEPLVPDTQYF
CDR3nt: TGTGCCAGCAGCCTTGAGCCGCTAGTTCCAGATACGCAGTATTTT

v_gene: TRBV5-1
j_gene: TRBJ1-1
d_gene: .
abundance: .
CDR3aa: CASSLGGMNTEAFF
CDR3nt: TGCGCCAGCAGCTTGGGTGGCATGAACACTGAAGCTTTCTTT

v_gene: TRBV6-5
j_gene: TRBJ2-3
d_gene: TRBD2
abundance: .
CDR3aa: CASRNSGGTTDTQYF
CDR3nt: TGTGCCAGCAGAAATAGCGGGGGGACCACAGATACGCAGTATTTT

v_gene: TRBV19
j_gene: TRBJ1-1
d_gene: TRBD1
abundance: .
CDR3aa: CASSIVSGGHTEAFF
CDR3nt: TGTGCCAGTAGTATAGTGTCAGGGGGCCACACTGAAGCTTTCTTT

v_gene: TRBV3-1/TRBV3-2
j_gene: TRBJ2-7
d_gene: .
abundance: few
CDR3aa: CASSRGRENEQYF
CDR3nt: TGTGCCAGCAGCCGGGGGCGTGAAAACGAGCAGTACTTC

v_gene: TRBV10-2
j_gene: TRBJ2-2
d_gene: TRBD1
abundance: few
CDR3aa: CASSTGVDTGELFF
CDR3nt: TGCGCCAGCAGCACAGGGGTGGACACCGGGGAGCTGTTTTTT

v_gene: TRBV18
j_gene: TRBJ2-3
d_gene: TRBD1
abundance: .
CDR3aa: CASSLGTAYSTDTQYF
CDR3nt: TGTGCCAGCTCACTGGGGACAGCGTATAGCACAGATACGCAGTATTTT

v_gene: TRBV2
j_gene: TRBJ1-5
d_gene: .
abundance: .
CDR3aa: CASSEGGLAQPQHF
CDR3nt: TGTGCCAGCAGTGAAGGAGGGTTGGCGCAGCCCCAGCATTTT

v_gene: TRBV6-6
j_gene: TRBJ2-5
d_gene: TRBD2
abundance: .
CDR3aa: CASSTPGAGWETQYF
CDR3nt: TGTGCCAGCAGTACACCCGGAGCGGGGTGGGAGACCCAGTACTTC

v_gene: TRBV13
j_gene: TRBJ1-2
d_gene: .
abundance: .
CDR3aa: CASSLGQGYTF
CDR3nt: TGTGCCAGCAGCTTAGGACAGGGCTACACCTTC

v_gene: TRBV18
j_gene: TRBJ1-6
d_gene: TRBD1
abundance: .
CDR3aa: CASSPGTGEGSPLHF
CDR3nt: TGTGCCAGCTCGCCCGGGACAGGGGAAGGTTCACCCCTCCACTTT

v_gene: TRBV3-1/TRBV3-2
j_gene: TRBJ1-1
d_gene: .
abundance: .
CDR3aa: CASSQEAGLEAFF
CDR3nt: TGTGCCAGCAGCCAAGAAGCAGGGTTAGAAGCTTTCTTT

v_gene: TRBV19
j_gene: TRBJ1-2
d_gene: TRBD1
abundance: .
CDR3aa: CASSIAGRTGKNYGYTF
CDR3nt: TGTGCCAGTAGTATAGCCGGTCGGACAGGGAAGAACTATGGCTACACCTTC

v_gene: TRBV16
j_gene: TRBJ2-4
d_gene: .
abundance: .
CDR3aa: CASSQNSKDADIQYF
CDR3nt: TGTGCCAGCAGCCAAAATTCCAAGGATGCGGACATTCAGTACTTC

v_gene: TRBV5-8
j_gene: TRBJ2-2
d_gene: .
abundance: .
CDR3aa: CASSLKGVDTGELFF
CDR3nt: TGTGCCAGCAGCTTGAAGGGGGTGGACACCGGGGAGCTGTTTTTT

v_gene: TRBV3-1/TRBV3-2
j_gene: TRBJ1-2
d_gene: .
abundance: .
CDR3aa: CASSPQDRKGGYTF
CDR3nt: TGTGCCAGCAGCCCCCAGGACAGAAAGGGAGGCTACACCTTC

v_gene: TRBV6-1
j_gene: TRBJ1-1
d_gene: .
abundance: .
CDR3aa: CASSDQPPGGGTEAFF
CDR3nt: TGTGCCAGCAGTGATCAGCCCCCGGGCGGAGGCACTGAAGCTTTCTTT

v_gene: TRBV9
j_gene: TRBJ2-7
d_gene: TRBD2
abundance: few
CDR3aa: CASSVGPAGLSYEQYF
CDR3nt: TGTGCCAGCAGCGTAGGGCCAGCGGGGTTATCTTACGAGCAGTACTTC

v_gene: TRBV5-6
j_gene: TRBJ1-1
d_gene: .
abundance: few
CDR3aa: CASSLYGRRTEAFF
CDR3nt: TGTGCCAGCAGCTTGTATGGGAGGAGGACTGAAGCTTTCTTT